This T cell receptor (beta chain) derives from a study of cytomegalovirus exposure and HLA in healthy donors. Study outcomes and limitations: Donors belonging to an Asian-associated ancestry cluster reportedly showed fewer N-insertions in productive TCRs than the approximately 670-donor mean, according to what a later analysis found. The records held CMV serostatus as the only immune exposure information.

The PCR ran on 60 Vbeta and 13 Jbeta primers. Some clones are missing from TCRdb's copy, which holds only in-frame ones; the method was immunoSEQ multiplex PCR. The sample has 60,000 to 75,000 clones; about 73% are singletons. This clone has more than one count but fewer than ten. Its antigen is unknown. The source is an older woman in good health and CMV-seropositive. Specimen: PBMCs.

CDR3 region: CASSSARSREQYF. The CDR3 coding sequence is TGTGCCAGCAGCTCTGCGAGGTCTCGAGAGCAGTACTTC. The rearrangement links TRBV11-3 to TRBJ2-7; D remains ambiguous. The CDR3 runs to 13 residues. Trimming took off 4 bases at V and 7 bases at J, with 14 bases between the two ends. Germline lookup yields CDR1 SGHNT and CDR2 YENEEA.